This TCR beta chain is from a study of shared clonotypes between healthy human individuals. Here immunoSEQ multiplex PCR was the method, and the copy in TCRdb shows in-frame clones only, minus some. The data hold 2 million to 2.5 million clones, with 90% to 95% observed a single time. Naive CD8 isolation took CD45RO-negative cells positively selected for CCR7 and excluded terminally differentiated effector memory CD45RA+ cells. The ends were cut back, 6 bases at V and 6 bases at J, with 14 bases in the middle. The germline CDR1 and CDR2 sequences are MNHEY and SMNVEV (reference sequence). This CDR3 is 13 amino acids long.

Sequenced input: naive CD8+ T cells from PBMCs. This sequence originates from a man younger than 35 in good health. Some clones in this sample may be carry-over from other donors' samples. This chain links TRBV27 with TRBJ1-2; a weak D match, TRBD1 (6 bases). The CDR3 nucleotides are TGTGCCAGCAGCCTAACAGGGACACATGGCTACACCTTC. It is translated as CASSLTGTHGYTF.